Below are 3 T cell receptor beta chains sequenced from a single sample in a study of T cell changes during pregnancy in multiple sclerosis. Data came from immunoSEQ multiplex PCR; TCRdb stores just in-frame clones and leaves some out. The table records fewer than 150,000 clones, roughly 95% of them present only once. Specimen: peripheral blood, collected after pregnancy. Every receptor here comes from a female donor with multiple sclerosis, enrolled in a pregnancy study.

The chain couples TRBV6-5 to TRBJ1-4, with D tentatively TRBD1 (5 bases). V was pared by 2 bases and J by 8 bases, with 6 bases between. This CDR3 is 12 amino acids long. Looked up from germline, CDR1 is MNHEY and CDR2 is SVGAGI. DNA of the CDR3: TGTGCCAGCAGTTACGACAGCGAAAAACTGTTTTTT. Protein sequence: CASSYDSEKLFF.

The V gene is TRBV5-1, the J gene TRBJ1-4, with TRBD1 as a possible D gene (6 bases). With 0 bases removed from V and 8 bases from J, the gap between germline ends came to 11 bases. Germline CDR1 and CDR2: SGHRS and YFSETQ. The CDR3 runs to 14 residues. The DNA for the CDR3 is TGCGCCAGCAGCTTGGACCCCCAGGGGGAAAAACTGTTTTTT. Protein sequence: CASSLDPQGEKLFF.

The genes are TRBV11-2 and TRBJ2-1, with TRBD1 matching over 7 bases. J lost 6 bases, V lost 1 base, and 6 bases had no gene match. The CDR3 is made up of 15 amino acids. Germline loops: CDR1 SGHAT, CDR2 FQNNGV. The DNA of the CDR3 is TGTGCCAGCAGCTTAGGACCCGGACAGGTCAATGAGCAGTTCTTC. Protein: CASSLGPGQVNEQFF.